Below are 27 T cell receptor beta chains sequenced from a single sample in a study of T cells expressing NK-cell markers. TCRdb reprocessed the 5' RACE reads and keeps a single row for each CDR3 protein, giving no DNA. In all, the sample yields a few hundred thousand distinct CDR3 sequences. Material: blood T cells: a sorted CD56 or NKG2C T cell subset, CD4+ or CD8+ T cells, or bulk PBMC T cells (not recorded which). All receptors derive from a man younger than 35 in good health.

This chain connects TRBV5-6 to TRBJ2-1; the TCRdb D gene call, TRBD1, has no DNA to confirm it. This CDR3 has 14 amino acids. Germline V lookup: CDR1 SGHDT, CDR2 YYEEEE. The CDR3 spells CASSPGTGYNEQFF.

V gene TRBV24-1 combines with J gene TRBJ2-2; TCRdb lists TRBD1, though no DNA is available to test this call. The germline gives CDR1 KGHDR, CDR2 SFDVKD. The CDR3 length is 13 residues. The CDR3 region is CATLSGRTGELFF.

The chain joins TRBV6-5 to TRBJ2-2; TCRdb designates TRBD2, a call that cannot be tested without DNA. The CDR3 spans 18 residues. Germline V CDR1 and CDR2: MNHEY, SVGAGI. The CDR3 sequence is CASSYSPLAGAATGELFF.

V usage is TRBV6-1 and J usage is TRBJ1-2. Germline V gene lookup returns CDR1 MNHNS and CDR2 SASEGT. The CDR3 has 14 residues. The CDR3 sequence: CASSEVSSRQGYTF.

This chain joins TRBV7-9 and TRBJ1-5. Germline lookup yields CDR1 SEHNR and CDR2 FQNEAQ (reference sequence). The CDR3 runs to 16 residues. CDR3: CASSATRLDSNQPQHF.

CDR3: CASSLGGHPGNTIYF. V is TRBV5-1 and J is TRBJ1-3; no DNA is available, so the TRBD1 call from TCRdb remains unchecked. CDR3 length equals 15 residues. Germline CDR1 reads SGHRS; CDR2 reads YFSETQ. Based on the CDR3 plus reference TRBV5-1 and TRBJ1-3, the full variable domain is KAGVTQTPRYLIKTRGQQVTLSCSPISGHRSVSWYQQTPGQGLQFLFEYFSETQRNKGNFPGRFSGRQFSNSRSEMNVSTLELGDSALYLCASSLGGHPGNTIYFGEGSWLTVV.

The rearrangement joins TRBV7-6 to TRBJ1-1; the TCRdb call, TRBD1, lacks DNA for checking. This CDR3 region has 14 residues. CDR1 and CDR2 (germline): SGHVS, FNYEAQ. The CDR3 reads CASTPRQADTEAFF. Full variable domain (outside the CDR3, taken from reference TRBV7-6 and TRBJ1-1): GAGVSQSPRYKVTKRGQDVALRCDPISGHVSLYWYRQALGQGPEFLTYFNYEAQQDKSGLPNDRFSAERPEGSISTLTIQRTEQRDSAMYRCASTPRQADTEAFFGQGTRLTVV.

The chain is built from TRBV11-2 and TRBJ2-1; TCRdb's D call, TRBD2, is unchecked because there is no DNA. The CDR3 length is 13 residues. Germline V lookup: CDR1 SGHAT, CDR2 FQNNGV. CDR3 region: CASSLSRAYEQFF.

V usage is TRBV5-1 and J usage is TRBJ2-1; TCRdb names TRBD1, which stays unverified in the absence of DNA. Germline-derived CDR1 and CDR2 are SGHRS and YFSETQ. The CDR3 length is 14 residues. Here the CDR3 reads CASSNPEPNNEQFF.

The gene calls are TRBV29-1 and TRBJ1-1; TCRdb's assignment of TRBD1 cannot be checked, as there is no DNA. Germline lookup yields CDR1 SQVTM and CDR2 ANQGSEA. The length of the CDR3 is 13 residues. The CDR3 spells CSAEQGGFTEAFF.

The rearrangement joins TRBV12-3 or TRBV12-4 to TRBJ2-2; there is no DNA to check the TCRdb D call of TRBD2. There are 14 residues in the CDR3. The CDR3: CASSLGGQLGELFF.

The J gene is TRBJ2-3, the V gene TRBV12-3 or TRBV12-4; there is no DNA to check the TCRdb D call of TRBD2. CDR3 size: 15 residues. The CDR3 here is CASSLMSGRTDTQYF.

CDR3 amino acids: CASSSGNRLNTEAFF. The V call is TRBV19, the J call TRBJ1-1. The length of the CDR3 is 15 residues. CDR1 and CDR2 from the germline V gene are LNHDA and SQIVND (reference sequence).

This chain uses TRBV29-1 with TRBJ2-3; absent DNA, TCRdb's TRBD2 call cannot be checked. In germline, CDR1 is SQVTM, CDR2 ANQGSEA. The CDR3 has 13 amino acids. This chain's CDR3 is CSGLKEDGNTQYF.

Here the CDR3 reads CASSLMTAYGYTF. The V gene is TRBV7-9, the J gene TRBJ1-2; the D call of TRBD1 rests on TCRdb alone, since no DNA is present to check it. The CDR3 has 13 residues. From germline, CDR1 is SEHNR and CDR2 FQNEAQ (reference sequence).

The genes are TRBV20-1 and TRBJ1-5. From germline, CDR1 is DFQATT and CDR2 SNEGSKA (reference sequence). CDR3 size: 12 residues. The CDR3 loop reads CSASGENQPQHF.

The chain is built from TRBV20-1 and TRBJ1-2. The CDR3 is made up of 15 amino acids. The germline gives CDR1 DFQATT, CDR2 SNEGSKA (reference sequence). The CDR3 here is CSARDTERLTIGYTF.

This rearrangement joins TRBV10-3 to TRBJ1-6; TCRdb lists TRBD1, though no DNA is available to test this call. The CDR3 extends over 15 amino acids. In germline, CDR1 is ENHRY, CDR2 SYGVKD. CDR3 amino acids: CAISEQGQGGSPLHF.

This sequence joins TRBV6-2 or TRBV6-3 and TRBJ2-6; TCRdb names TRBD1, which stays unverified in the absence of DNA. The CDR3 has 17 residues. CDR1 is MNHEY and CDR2 is SVGEGT in the germline V gene. CDR3 sequence: CASSRPGTGSGANVLTF.

The rearrangement links TRBV12-3 or TRBV12-4 to TRBJ2-5. The CDR3 is made up of 13 amino acids. The CDR3 loop reads CASSLGEAETQYF.

The V and J genes are TRBV12-3 or TRBV12-4 and TRBJ2-5; TCRdb's D call, TRBD1, is unchecked because there is no DNA. This CDR3 comprises 15 residues. This chain's CDR3 is CASTRTGSSQETQYF.

The chain combines TRBV6-6 with TRBJ2-2; the D gene TCRdb calls, TRBD1, cannot be checked with no DNA. The germline CDR1 and CDR2 sequences are MNHNY and SVGAGI (reference sequence). This CDR3 is 11 amino acids long. CDR3 sequence: CATRGAGELFF.

The rearrangement uses TRBV11-2 and TRBJ1-6. Germline values: CDR1 SGHAT, CDR2 FQNNGV. The CDR3 runs to 12 residues. The CDR3 reads CASSSAYSPLHF.

The chain recombines TRBV24-1 with TRBJ2-1; TCRdb names TRBD1, which stays unverified in the absence of DNA. Germline V lookup: CDR1 KGHDR, CDR2 SFDVKD. The CDR3 length is 13 residues. The CDR3 sequence: CATSDPGTGGNFF.

The chain has TRBV5-1 and TRBJ1-2; TCRdb lists TRBD1, though no DNA is available to test this call. The CDR3 loop spans 14 amino acids. CDR1 is SGHRS and CDR2 is YFSETQ in the germline V gene. CDR3 sequence reads: CASRNRVNNYGYTF.

The J gene is TRBJ2-1, the V gene TRBV28; TCRdb gives TRBD1 as the D gene, but with no DNA this cannot be confirmed. The V gene's germline CDR1 is MDHEN and CDR2 SYDVKM. The CDR3 contains 12 residues. The CDR3 loop reads CASSLSPSSQFF.

V and J are TRBV12-3 or TRBV12-4 and TRBJ2-3. This CDR3 has 13 residues. The CDR3 loop is CASTDLNTDTQYF.